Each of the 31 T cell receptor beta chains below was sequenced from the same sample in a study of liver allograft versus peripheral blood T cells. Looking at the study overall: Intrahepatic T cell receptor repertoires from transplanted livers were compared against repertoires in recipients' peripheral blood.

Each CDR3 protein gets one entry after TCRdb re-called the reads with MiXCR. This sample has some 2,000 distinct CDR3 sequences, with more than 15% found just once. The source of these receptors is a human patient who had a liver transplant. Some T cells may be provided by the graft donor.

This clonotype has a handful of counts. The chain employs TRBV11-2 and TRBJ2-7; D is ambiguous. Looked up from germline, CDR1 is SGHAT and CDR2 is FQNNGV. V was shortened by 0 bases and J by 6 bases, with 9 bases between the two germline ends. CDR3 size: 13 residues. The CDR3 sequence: CASSLDTLGEQYF. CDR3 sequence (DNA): TGTGCCAGCAGCTTAGATACCCTGGGCGAGCAGTACTTC.

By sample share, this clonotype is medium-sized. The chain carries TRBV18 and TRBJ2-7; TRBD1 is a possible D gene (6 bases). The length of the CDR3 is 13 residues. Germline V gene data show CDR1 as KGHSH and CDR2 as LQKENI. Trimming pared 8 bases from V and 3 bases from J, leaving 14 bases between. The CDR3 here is CASAQGPLYEQYF. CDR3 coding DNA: TGTGCCAGCGCTCAGGGGCCACTCTACGAGCAGTACTTC. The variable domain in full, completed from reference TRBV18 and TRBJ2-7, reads NAGVMQNPRHLVRRRGQEARLRCSPMKGHSHVYWYRQLPEEGLKFMVYLQKENIIDESGMPKERFSAEFPKEGPSILRIQQVVRGDSAAYFCASAQGPLYEQYFGPGTRLTVT.

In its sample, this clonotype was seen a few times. DNA of the CDR3: TGTGCCAGCAGCTTAGGTTCCGGGATGAACACTGAAGCTTTCTTT. Protein sequence: CASSLGSGMNTEAFF. The chain links TRBV7-2 to TRBJ1-1; D gene unclear. V was cut by 1 base and J by 0 bases, with 9 bases left in between. CDR3 length equals 15 residues. Germline assignment: CDR1 SGHTA and CDR2 FQGNSA.

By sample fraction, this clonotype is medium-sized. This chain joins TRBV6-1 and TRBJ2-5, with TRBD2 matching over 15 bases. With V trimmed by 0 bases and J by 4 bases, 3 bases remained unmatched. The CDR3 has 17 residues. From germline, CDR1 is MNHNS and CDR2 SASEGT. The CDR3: CASSEAQGLAGGETQYF. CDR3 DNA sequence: TGTGCCAGCAGTGAAGCGCAGGGACTAGCGGGGGGAGAGACCCAGTACTTC.

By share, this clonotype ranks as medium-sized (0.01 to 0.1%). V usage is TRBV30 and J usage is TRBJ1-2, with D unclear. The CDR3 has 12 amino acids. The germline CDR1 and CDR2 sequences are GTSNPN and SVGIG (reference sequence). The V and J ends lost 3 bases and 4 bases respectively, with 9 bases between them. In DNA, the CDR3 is TGTGCCTGGAGCTCGCGCACCTATGGCTACACCTTC. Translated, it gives CAWSSRTYGYTF. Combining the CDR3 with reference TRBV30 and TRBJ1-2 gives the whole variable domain SQTIHQWPATLVQPVGSPLSLECTVEGTSNPNLYWYRQAAGRGLQLLFYSVGIGQISSEVPQNLSASRPQDRQFILSSKKLLLSDSGFYLCAWSSRTYGYTFGSGTRLTVV.

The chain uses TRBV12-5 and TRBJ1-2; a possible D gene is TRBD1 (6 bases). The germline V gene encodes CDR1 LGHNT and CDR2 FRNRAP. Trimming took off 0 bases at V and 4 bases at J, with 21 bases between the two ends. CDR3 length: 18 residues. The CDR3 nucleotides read TGTGCTAGTGGTTTGGTTCCCCGATTGGGGGCGTGTGGCTATGGCTACACCTTC. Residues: CASGLVPRLGACGYGYTF.

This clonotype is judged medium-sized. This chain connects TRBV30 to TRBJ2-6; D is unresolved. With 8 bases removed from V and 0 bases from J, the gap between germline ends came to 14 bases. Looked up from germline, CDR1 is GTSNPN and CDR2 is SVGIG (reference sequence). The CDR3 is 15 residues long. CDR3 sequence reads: CAHTQSYSGANVLTF. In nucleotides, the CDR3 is TGTGCCCACACGCAGTCCTACTCTGGGGCCAACGTCCTGACTTTC.

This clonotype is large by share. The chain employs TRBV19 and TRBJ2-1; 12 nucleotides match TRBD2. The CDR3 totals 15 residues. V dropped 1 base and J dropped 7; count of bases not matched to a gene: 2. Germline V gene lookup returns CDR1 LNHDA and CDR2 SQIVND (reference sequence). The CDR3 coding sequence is TGTGCCAGTAGTATAGGGACTAGCGGGATGAATGAGCAGTTCTTC. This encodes CASSIGTSGMNEQFF.

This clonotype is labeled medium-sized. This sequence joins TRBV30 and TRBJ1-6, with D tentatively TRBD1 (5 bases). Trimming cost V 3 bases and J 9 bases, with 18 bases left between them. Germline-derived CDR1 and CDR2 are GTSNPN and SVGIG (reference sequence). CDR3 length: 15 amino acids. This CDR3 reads CAWSNGGSSGSPLHF. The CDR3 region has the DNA TGTGCCTGGAGCAACGGGGGGAGTAGTGGTTCACCCCTCCACTTT.

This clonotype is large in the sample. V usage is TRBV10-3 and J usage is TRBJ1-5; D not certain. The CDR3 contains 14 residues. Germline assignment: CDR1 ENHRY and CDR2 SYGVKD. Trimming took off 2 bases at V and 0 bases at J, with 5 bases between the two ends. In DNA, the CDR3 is TGTGCCATCAGTGAGGCAGGTAGCAATCAGCCCCAGCATTTT. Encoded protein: CAISEAGSNQPQHF.

The CDR3 sequence is CASSPGERSAFF. CDR3 nucleotides: TGTGCCAGCAGCCCCGGGGAGCGGTCGGCTTTCTTT. The chain uses TRBV7-9 and TRBJ1-1; D is uncertain. Germline assignment: CDR1 SEHNR and CDR2 FQNEAQ (reference sequence). The CDR3 length is 12 residues. The V gene lost 5 bases and the J gene lost 11 bases, with 15 bases spanning the gap. Variable domain in full (rest from reference TRBV7-9 and TRBJ1-1): DTGVSQNPRHKITKRGQNVTFRCDPISEHNRLYWYRQTLGQGPEFLTYFQNEAQLEKSRLLSDRFSAERPKGSFSTLEIQRTEQGDSAMYLCASSPGERSAFFGQGTRLTVV.

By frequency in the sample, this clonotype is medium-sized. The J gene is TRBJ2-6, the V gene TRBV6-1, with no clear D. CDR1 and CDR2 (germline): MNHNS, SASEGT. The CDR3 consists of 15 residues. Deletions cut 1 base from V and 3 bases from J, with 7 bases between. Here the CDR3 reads CASSEGSSGANVLTF. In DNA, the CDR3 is TGTGCCAGCAGTGAAGGGTCTAGTGGGGCCAACGTCCTGACTTTC.

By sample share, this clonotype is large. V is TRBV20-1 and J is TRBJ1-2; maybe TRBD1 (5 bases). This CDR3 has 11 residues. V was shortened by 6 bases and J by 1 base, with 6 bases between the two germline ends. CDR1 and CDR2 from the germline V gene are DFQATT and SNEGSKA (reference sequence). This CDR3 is CSATDNYGYTF. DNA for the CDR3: TGCAGTGCGACAGATAACTATGGCTACACCTTC.

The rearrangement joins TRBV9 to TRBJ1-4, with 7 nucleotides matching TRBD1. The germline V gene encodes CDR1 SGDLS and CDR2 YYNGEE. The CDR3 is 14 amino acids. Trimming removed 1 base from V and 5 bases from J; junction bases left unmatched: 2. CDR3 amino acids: CASSVRQGNEKLFF. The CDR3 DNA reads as TGTGCCAGCAGCGTACGACAGGGAAATGAAAAACTGTTTTTT.

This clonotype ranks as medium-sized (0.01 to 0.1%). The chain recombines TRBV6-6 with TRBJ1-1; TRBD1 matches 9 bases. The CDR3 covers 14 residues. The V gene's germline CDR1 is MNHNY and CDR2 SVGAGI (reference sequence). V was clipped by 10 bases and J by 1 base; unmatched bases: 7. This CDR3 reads CATRTGERNTEAFF. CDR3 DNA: TGTGCCACTCGGACAGGGGAGAGGAACACTGAAGCTTTCTTT.

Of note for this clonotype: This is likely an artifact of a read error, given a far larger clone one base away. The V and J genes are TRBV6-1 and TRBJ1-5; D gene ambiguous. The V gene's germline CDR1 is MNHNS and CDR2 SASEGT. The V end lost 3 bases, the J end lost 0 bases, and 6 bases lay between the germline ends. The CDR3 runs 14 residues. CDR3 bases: TGTGCCAGCAGTGAGGCAGGTAGCAATCAGCCCCAGCATTTT. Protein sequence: CASSEAGSNQPQHF.

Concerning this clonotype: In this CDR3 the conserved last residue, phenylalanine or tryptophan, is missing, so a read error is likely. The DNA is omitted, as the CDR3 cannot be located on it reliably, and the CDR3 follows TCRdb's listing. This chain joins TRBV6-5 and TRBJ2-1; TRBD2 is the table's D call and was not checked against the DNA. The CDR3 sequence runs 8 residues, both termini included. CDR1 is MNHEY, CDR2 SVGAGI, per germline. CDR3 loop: CASSPLAG.

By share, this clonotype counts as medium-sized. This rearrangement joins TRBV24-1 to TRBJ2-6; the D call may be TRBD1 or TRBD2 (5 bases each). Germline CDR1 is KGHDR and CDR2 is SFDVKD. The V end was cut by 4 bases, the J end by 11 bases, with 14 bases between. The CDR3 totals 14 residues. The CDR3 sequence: CATSDPGPPDVLTF. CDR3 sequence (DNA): TGTGCCACCAGTGACCCGGGACCGCCAGACGTCCTGACTTTC.

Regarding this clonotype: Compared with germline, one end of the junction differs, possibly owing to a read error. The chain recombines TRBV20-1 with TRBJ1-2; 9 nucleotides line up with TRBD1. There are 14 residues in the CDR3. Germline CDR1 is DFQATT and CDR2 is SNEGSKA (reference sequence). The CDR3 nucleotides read TGCAGTACTAGAGATAACAGGGGGCCAGGGAGCTACACCTTC. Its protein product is CSTRDNRGPGSYTF.

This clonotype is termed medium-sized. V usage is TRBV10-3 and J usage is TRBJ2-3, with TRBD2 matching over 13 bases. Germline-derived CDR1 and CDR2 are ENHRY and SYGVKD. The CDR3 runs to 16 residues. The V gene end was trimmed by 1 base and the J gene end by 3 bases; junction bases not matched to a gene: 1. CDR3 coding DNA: TGTGCCATCAGTGAGTTGGGACTAGCGGGGACAGATACGCAGTATTTT. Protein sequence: CAISELGLAGTDTQYF.

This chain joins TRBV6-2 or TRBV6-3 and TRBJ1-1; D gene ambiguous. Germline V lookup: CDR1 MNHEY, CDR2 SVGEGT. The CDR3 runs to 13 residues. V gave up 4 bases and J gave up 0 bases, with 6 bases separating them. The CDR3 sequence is CASSFAMNTEAFF. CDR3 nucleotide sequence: TGTGCCAGCAGTTTTGCCATGAACACTGAAGCTTTCTTT.

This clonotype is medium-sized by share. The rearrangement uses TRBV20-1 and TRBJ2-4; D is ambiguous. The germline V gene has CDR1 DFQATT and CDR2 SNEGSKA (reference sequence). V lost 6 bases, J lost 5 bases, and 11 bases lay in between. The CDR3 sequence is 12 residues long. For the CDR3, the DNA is TGCAGTGCCCCGAAGGACCAAAACATTCAGTACTTC. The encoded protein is CSAPKDQNIQYF.

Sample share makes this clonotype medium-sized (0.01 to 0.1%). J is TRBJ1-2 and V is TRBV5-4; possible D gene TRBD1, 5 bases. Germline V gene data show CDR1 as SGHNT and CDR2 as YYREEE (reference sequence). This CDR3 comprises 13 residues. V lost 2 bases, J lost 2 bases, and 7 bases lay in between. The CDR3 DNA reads TGTGCCAGCAGCTTACCAGGGAACTATGGCTACACCTTC. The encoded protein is CASSLPGNYGYTF.

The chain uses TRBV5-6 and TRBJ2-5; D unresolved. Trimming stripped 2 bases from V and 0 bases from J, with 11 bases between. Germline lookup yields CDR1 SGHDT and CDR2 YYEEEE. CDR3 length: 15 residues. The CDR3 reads CASSFRNLYQETQYF. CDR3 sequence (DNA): TGTGCCAGCAGCTTCCGGAATCTGTACCAAGAGACCCAGTACTTC.

DNA for the CDR3: TGTGCCAGCAGTTACATTACGGAGACCCAGTACTTC. Translation gives CASSYITETQYF. This sequence joins TRBV6-6 and TRBJ2-5; no firm D call. Trimming removed 2 bases at V and 5 bases at J, with 6 bases between. This CDR3 spans 12 amino acids. The germline V gene has CDR1 MNHNY and CDR2 SVGAGI (reference sequence).

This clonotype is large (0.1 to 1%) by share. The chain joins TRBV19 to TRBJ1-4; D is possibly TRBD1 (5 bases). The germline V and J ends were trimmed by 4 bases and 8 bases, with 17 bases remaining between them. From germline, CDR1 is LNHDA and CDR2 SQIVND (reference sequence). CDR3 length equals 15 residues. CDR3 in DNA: TGTGCCAGTAGTAGAACGCGGGGAGACAGAGAAAAACTGTTTTTT. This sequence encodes CASSRTRGDREKLFF.

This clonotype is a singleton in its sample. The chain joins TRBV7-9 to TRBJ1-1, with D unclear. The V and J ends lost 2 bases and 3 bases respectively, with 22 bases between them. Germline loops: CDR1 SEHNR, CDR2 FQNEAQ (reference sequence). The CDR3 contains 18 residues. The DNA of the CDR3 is TGTGCCAGCAGCTTATCCTTGGGGTCACCCCGGACGTACACTGAAGCTTTCTTT. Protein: CASSLSLGSPRTYTEAFF.

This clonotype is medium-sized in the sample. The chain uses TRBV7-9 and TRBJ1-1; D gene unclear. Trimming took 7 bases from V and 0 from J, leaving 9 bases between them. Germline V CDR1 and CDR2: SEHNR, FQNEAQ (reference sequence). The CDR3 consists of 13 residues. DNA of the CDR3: TGTGCCAGCACCCTCTCCATGAACACTGAAGCTTTCTTT. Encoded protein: CASTLSMNTEAFF.

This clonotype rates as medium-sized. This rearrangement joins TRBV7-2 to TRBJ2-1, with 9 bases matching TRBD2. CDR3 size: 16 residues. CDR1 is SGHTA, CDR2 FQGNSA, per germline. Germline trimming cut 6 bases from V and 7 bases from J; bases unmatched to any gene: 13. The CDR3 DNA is TGTGCCAGCAGGGGGCCGGGACTAGCCCTGGTGAATGAGCAGTTCTTC. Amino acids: CASRGPGLALVNEQFF.

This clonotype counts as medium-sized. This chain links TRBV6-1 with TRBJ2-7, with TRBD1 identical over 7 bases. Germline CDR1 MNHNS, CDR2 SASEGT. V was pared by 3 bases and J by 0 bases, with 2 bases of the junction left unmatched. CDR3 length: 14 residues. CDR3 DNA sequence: TGTGCCAGCAGTGAGGGGGACAGCTCCTACGAGCAGTACTTC. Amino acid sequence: CASSEGDSSYEQYF.

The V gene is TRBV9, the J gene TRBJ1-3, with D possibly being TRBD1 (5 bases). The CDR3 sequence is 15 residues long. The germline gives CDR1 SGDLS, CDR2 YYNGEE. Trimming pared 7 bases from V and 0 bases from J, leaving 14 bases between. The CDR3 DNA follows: TGTGCCAGCGTAGGAGGGGCCCACTCTGGAAACACCATATATTTT. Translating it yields CASVGGAHSGNTIYF. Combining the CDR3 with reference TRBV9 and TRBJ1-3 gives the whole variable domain DSGVTQTPKHLITATGQRVTLRCSPRSGDLSVYWYQQSLDQGLQFLIQYYNGEERAKGNILERFSAQQFPDLHSELNLSSLELGDSALYFCASVGGAHSGNTIYFGEGSWLTVV.